Below, 19 T cell receptor beta chains from the same sample are listed, as sequenced in a study of blood T cell repertoires in COVID-19. Repertoires were generated with immunoSEQ multiplex PCR, while TCRdb's copy carries only in-frame clones and drops some. The table shows about 270,000 clones, with more than 85% occurring only once. Material: PBMCs or T cells enriched from blood (not recorded which). The origin of the receptors is a man in his forties who had been exposed to COVID-19.

The chain recombines TRBV28 with TRBJ2-2, with D perhaps TRBD1 (6 bases). This CDR3 region has 14 residues. CDR1 is MDHEN, CDR2 SYDVKM, per germline. Trimming pared 6 bases from V and 1 base from J, leaving 9 bases between. The CDR3 is CASRDRLNTGELFF. As DNA, the CDR3 is TGTGCCAGCAGGGACAGATTGAACACCGGGGAGCTGTTTTTT.

The chain is built from TRBV19 and TRBJ2-2; TRBD2 matches 8 bases. CDR3 length equals 15 residues. Trimming took 6 bases from V and 0 from J; bases not matched to a gene: 3. Germline V CDR1 and CDR2: LNHDA, SQIVND (reference sequence). The CDR3 DNA reads as TGTGCCAGTAGACCTAGCGGGTCGAACACCGGGGAGCTGTTTTTT. Translation gives CASRPSGSNTGELFF.

This chain connects TRBV7-3 to TRBJ2-5, with TRBD2 identical over 12 bases. CDR3 length: 15 amino acids. V was clipped by 4 bases and J by 3 bases; unmatched bases: 3. Germline CDR1 reads SGHTA; CDR2 reads FQGTGA. The CDR3 loop reads CASSSGLAGKETQYF. In DNA form, the CDR3 reads TGTGCCAGCAGCTCCGGACTAGCGGGAAAAGAGACCCAGTACTTC.

The chain has TRBV27 and TRBJ1-5; D possibly corresponds to TRBD1 (5 bases). The V gene lost 0 bases and the J gene lost 2 bases, with 11 bases spanning the gap. Germline V gene data show CDR1 as MNHEY and CDR2 as SMNVEV (reference sequence). The CDR3 covers 16 residues. Here the CDR3 reads CASSLSRGSGNQPQHF. CDR3 DNA sequence: TGTGCCAGCAGTTTATCGCGGGGGTCGGGCAATCAGCCCCAGCATTTT.

The rearrangement links TRBV15 to TRBJ2-7, with TRBD1 matching 8 bases. In germline, CDR1 is LNHNV, CDR2 YYDKDF (reference sequence). Trimming at V came to 1 base and at J to 6 bases, leaving 5 bases not matched to a gene. CDR3 size: 14 residues. CDR3 nucleotide sequence: TGTGCCACCAGCAGAGCCCAGGGGGCACGCGAGCAGTACTTC. Its protein is CATSRAQGAREQYF.

The chain has TRBV3-1 (or the pseudogene TRBV3-2) and TRBJ2-3; TRBD2 aligns across 8 bases. The J segment lost 4 bases and the V segment lost 5 bases, leaving 8 bases of the junction unmatched. Germline V gives CDR1 LGHDT, CDR2 YNNKEL (reference sequence). The CDR3 spans 15 residues. The CDR3 loop reads CASSSTSGGSDTQYF. Here the CDR3 DNA reads TGTGCCAGCAGCTCCACTAGCGGCGGGTCAGATACGCAGTATTTT.

The genes are TRBV28 and TRBJ2-7; D not resolved. V lost 5 bases, J lost 3 bases, and 11 bases lay in between. The CDR3 extends over 13 amino acids. Germline assignment: CDR1 MDHEN and CDR2 SYDVKM. CDR3 region: CASSPPLRYEQYF. The DNA of the CDR3 is TGTGCCAGCAGTCCTCCACTACGCTACGAGCAGTACTTC.

The genes are TRBV27 and TRBJ1-4; D gene unclear. V was shortened by 6 bases and J by 6 bases, with 20 bases between the two germline ends. Germline V gives CDR1 MNHEY, CDR2 SMNVEV (reference sequence). CDR3 size: 16 residues. CDR3 nucleotides: TGTGCCAGCAGCGCAGGTTGGCGGACTCATGATGAAAAACTGTTTTTT. Amino acids: CASSAGWRTHDEKLFF.

This clone was detected once. The chain combines TRBV10-1 with TRBJ1-4, with 10 bases identical to TRBD1. The CDR3 runs 15 residues. J gave up 6 bases and V 0 bases, and 1 base lay outside the gene matches. Germline CDR1 WNHNN, CDR2 SYGVQD (reference sequence). CDR3 bases: TGCGCCAGCAGTGAGTCGGGGACAGGGGATGAAAAACTGTTTTTT. Its translation is CASSESGTGDEKLFF.

V is TRBV9 and J is TRBJ2-7; 7 positions agree with TRBD2. The length of the CDR3 is 14 residues. The germline V gene encodes CDR1 SGDLS and CDR2 YYNGEE. V lost 0 bases, J lost 4 bases, and 4 bases stayed unmatched. CDR3 nucleotide sequence: TGTGCCAGCAGCGTAGGGGGAGCGGGATACGAGCAGTACTTC. Encoded protein: CASSVGGAGYEQYF.

The rearrangement links TRBV18 to TRBJ2-5; TRBD1 is a possible D gene (5 bases). CDR3 length: 15 amino acids. Germline V gene data show CDR1 as KGHSH and CDR2 as LQKENI. V was trimmed by 6 bases and J by 0 bases, leaving 14 bases between them. The CDR3 region has the DNA TGTGCCAGCTCCCATCAGGGCCTGTACCAAGAGACCCAGTACTTC. Translation: CASSHQGLYQETQYF.

J is TRBJ2-5 and V is TRBV7-6, with D perhaps matching TRBD2 (5 bases). The germline V gene encodes CDR1 SGHVS and CDR2 FNYEAQ. Trimming left V 5 bases short and J 2 bases short, with 15 bases between. The CDR3 covers 15 residues. The CDR3 DNA follows: TGTGCCAGCAGCGATGGCGAGAGGACTCAAGAGACCCAGTACTTC. It encodes CASSDGERTQETQYF.

The rearrangement uses TRBV7-2 and TRBJ2-7; 9 nucleotides align to TRBD2. The germline gives CDR1 SGHTA, CDR2 FQGNSA. Unmatched junction bases numbered 13, after V lost 5 bases and J lost 11 bases. The CDR3 spans 14 residues. The CDR3 nucleotides are TGTGCCAGCAGCCTTTGGGGAGGTAGCGGGAGTAAGTACTTC. Its translation is CASSLWGGSGSKYF. Looking up the rest from reference TRBV7-2 and TRBJ2-7 gives the full variable domain: GAGVSQSPSNKVTEKGKDVELRCDPISGHTALYWYRQSLGQGLEFLIYFQGNSAPDKSGLPSDRFSAERTGGSVSTLTIQRTQQEDSAVYLCASSLWGGSGSKYFGPGTRLTVT.

V gene TRBV30 combines with J gene TRBJ1-2, with D perhaps TRBD1 (5 bases). The CDR3 covers 12 residues. Trimming pared 1 base from V and 4 bases from J, leaving 7 bases between. Germline CDR1 is GTSNPN and CDR2 is SVGIG (reference sequence). CDR3 loop: CAWSGQPYGYTF. The DNA of the CDR3 is TGTGCCTGGAGTGGACAGCCCTATGGCTACACCTTC.

The V and J genes are TRBV18 and TRBJ2-4; D might be TRBD2 (6 bases). V shed 0 bases and J shed 2 bases, with 26 bases lying between them. Germline V gene data show CDR1 as KGHSH and CDR2 as LQKENI. The CDR3 has 21 residues. DNA of the CDR3: TGTGCCAGCTCACCACCGGCGGGAAAAATACGTGGAGGGGTATCCAAAAACATTCAGTACTTC. Residues: CASSPPAGKIRGGVSKNIQYF.

This sequence joins TRBV4-2 and TRBJ2-6; D unresolved. Germline V lookup: CDR1 LGHNA, CDR2 YNFKEQ. CDR3 length: 17 residues. V lost 0 bases and J lost 0, with 9 bases in between. The CDR3 coding sequence is TGTGCCAGCAGCCAAGATACCAGGCGCTCTGGGGCCAACGTCCTGACTTTC. Protein product: CASSQDTRRSGANVLTF.

This rearrangement joins TRBV9 to TRBJ1-3; unclear D gene. CDR1 is SGDLS, CDR2 YYNGEE, per germline. Trimming left V 3 bases short and J 1 base short, with 11 bases between. The CDR3 has 15 residues. CDR3 coding DNA: TGTGCCAGCAGCGACAACCCCTGGTCTGGAAACACCATATATTTT. Its translation is CASSDNPWSGNTIYF.

The rearrangement joins TRBV6-5 to TRBJ2-1, with 9 positions matching TRBD1. The germline V gene encodes CDR1 MNHEY and CDR2 SVGAGI. With V trimmed by 6 bases and J by 4 bases, 7 bases remained unmatched. This CDR3 contains 15 residues. CDR3 region: CASSPQGARYNEQFF. The DNA of the CDR3 is TGTGCCAGCAGCCCACAGGGGGCCAGATACAATGAGCAGTTCTTC.

The rearrangement joins TRBV9 to TRBJ2-1; the D gene is possibly TRBD1 (6 bases). Looked up from germline, CDR1 is SGDLS and CDR2 is YYNGEE. Trimming removed 4 bases at V and 4 bases at J, with 15 bases between. The CDR3 consists of 15 residues. The CDR3 DNA follows: TGTGCCAGCAGCCCTCAAGGGGGTAGGTACAATGAGCAGTTCTTC. Protein: CASSPQGGRYNEQFF.